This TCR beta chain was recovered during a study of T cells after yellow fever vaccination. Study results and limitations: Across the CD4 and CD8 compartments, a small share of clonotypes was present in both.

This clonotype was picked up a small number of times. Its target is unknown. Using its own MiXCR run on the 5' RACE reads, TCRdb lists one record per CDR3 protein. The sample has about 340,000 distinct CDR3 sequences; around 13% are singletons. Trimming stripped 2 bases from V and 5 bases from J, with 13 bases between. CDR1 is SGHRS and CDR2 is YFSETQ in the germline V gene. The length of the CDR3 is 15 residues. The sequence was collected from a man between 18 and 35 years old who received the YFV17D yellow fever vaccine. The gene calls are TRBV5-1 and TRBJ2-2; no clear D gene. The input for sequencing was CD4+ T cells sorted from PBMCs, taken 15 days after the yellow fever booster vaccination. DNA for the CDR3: TGCGCCAGCAGCTTAACCGTACATGAAACCGGGGAGCTGTTTTTT. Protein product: CASSLTVHETGELFF. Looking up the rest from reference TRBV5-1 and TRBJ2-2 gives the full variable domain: KAGVTQTPRYLIKTRGQQVTLSCSPISGHRSVSWYQQTPGQGLQFLFEYFSETQRNKGNFPGRFSGRQFSNSRSEMNVSTLELGDSALYLCASSLTVHETGELFFGEGSRLTVL.